One and the same sample provided the 29 T cell receptor beta chains below, sequenced in a study of shared clonotypes between healthy human individuals. Generated by immunoSEQ multiplex PCR, the TCRdb table keeps only in-frame clones and is missing some. This repertoire shows over a million clones, roughly 74% found once; its top ten account for roughly 0.61%. Sequenced input: memory CD4+ T cells from PBMCs. Subset in this sample: CD45RA-negative fraction. The origin of the receptors is a man aged 18 to 30 in good health. Some clones in this sample may be carry-over from other donors' samples.

The J gene is TRBJ2-7, the V gene TRBV5-4; TRBD2 is a possible D gene (6 bases). The CDR3 runs to 14 residues. Per the germline V gene, CDR1 is SGHNT and CDR2 is YYREEE (reference sequence). The V end was cut by 4 bases, the J end by 0 bases, with 11 bases between. The CDR3 bases are TGTGCCAGCAGCACACGGGGGAGCTCCTACGAGCAGTACTTC. Amino acids: CASSTRGSSYEQYF.

The chain uses TRBV5-4 and TRBJ2-3; 7 bases align to TRBD1. Trimming at V came to 3 bases and at J to 2 bases, leaving 9 bases not matched to a gene. There are 16 residues in the CDR3. Germline loops: CDR1 SGHNT, CDR2 YYREEE (reference sequence). This CDR3 reads CASSSQQGLNTDTQYF. The CDR3 DNA follows: TGTGCCAGCAGCTCACAACAGGGGCTAAACACAGATACGCAGTATTTT.

V usage is TRBV5-1 and J usage is TRBJ1-5; D remains ambiguous. V dropped 0 bases and J dropped 0 bases, with 10 bases sitting between them. Germline CDR1 is SGHRS and CDR2 is YFSETQ. The CDR3 runs 16 residues. CDR3 nucleotide sequence: TGCGCCAGCAGCTTGGACAGTCTTGGTAGCAATCAGCCCCAGCATTTT. It translates to CASSLDSLGSNQPQHF.

This sequence joins TRBV28 and TRBJ2-4, with 9 bases lining up with TRBD1. This CDR3 spans 14 amino acids. V lost 6 bases to trimming and J lost 4 bases; unmatched junction nucleotides: 4. Per germline, CDR1 MDHEN and CDR2 SYDVKM. DNA for the CDR3: TGTGCCAGCAGCGGACAGGGGATTAAAAACATTCAGTACTTC. Translated: CASSGQGIKNIQYF.

The rearrangement uses TRBV6-1 and TRBJ1-5, with D hard to call. V was cut by 7 bases and J by 0 bases, with 7 bases left in between. This CDR3 spans 13 amino acids. Germline CDR1 and CDR2: MNHNS and SASEGT. The CDR3 region has the DNA TGTGCCAGCATATTATCTAGCAATCAGCCCCAGCATTTT. Amino acid sequence: CASILSSNQPQHF.

The rearrangement uses TRBV25-1 and TRBJ2-2; 8 bases fit TRBD1. The V segment lost 5 bases and the J segment 3 bases; nucleotides outside the gene matches: 11. The V gene's germline CDR1 is MGHDK and CDR2 SYGVNS. This CDR3 spans 17 amino acids. CDR3 region: CASSKVGTGRDTGELFF. The CDR3 bases are TGTGCCAGCAGTAAGGTGGGGACAGGAAGAGACACCGGGGAGCTGTTTTTT.

The V and J genes are TRBV7-8 and TRBJ1-4; the D gene is possibly TRBD1 (6 bases). V lost 5 bases, J lost 8 bases, and 15 bases lay in between. This CDR3 is 14 amino acids long. CDR1 is SGHVS and CDR2 is FQNEAQ in the germline V gene. This chain's CDR3 is CASSPRQGHEKLFF. The CDR3 nucleotides are TGTGCCAGCAGCCCGCGTCAGGGGCACGAAAAACTGTTTTTT.

This chain uses TRBV2 with TRBJ2-1, with TRBD1 matching over 8 bases. Germline CDR1 reads SNHLY; CDR2 reads FYNNEI. V was pared by 0 bases and J by 15 bases, with 7 bases of the junction left unmatched. This CDR3 is 13 amino acids long. The CDR3 sequence: CASSEAAGTGGFF. The CDR3, as DNA: TGTGCCAGCAGTGAAGCGGCCGGGACAGGCGGGTTCTTC.

The chain is built from TRBV4-1 and TRBJ2-7, with D perhaps matching TRBD1 (6 bases). The length of the CDR3 is 16 residues. The germline V gene encodes CDR1 MGHRA and CDR2 YSYEKL. Trimming pared 0 bases from V and 0 bases from J, leaving 12 bases between. CDR3 loop: CASSQDNRAYSYEQYF. The CDR3 nucleotides are TGCGCCAGCAGCCAAGATAACAGGGCCTACTCCTACGAGCAGTACTTC.

The chain joins TRBV6-5 to TRBJ1-4; 10 bases map to TRBD1. This CDR3 spans 14 amino acids. The V gene end was trimmed by 4 bases and the J gene end by 6 bases; junction bases not matched to a gene: 2. Germline CDR1 and CDR2: MNHEY and SVGAGI. CDR3 bases: TGTGCCAGCAGTTGGACAGGGGGATATGAAAAACTGTTTTTT. Its translation is CASSWTGGYEKLFF.

This clone was found a few times. Since a far larger clone is one base different, this is likely a read error. The sample carries other DNA sequences with the same CDR3. The chain links TRBV2 to TRBJ2-5, with D uncertain. The CDR3 has 11 amino acids. Trimming took off 6 bases at V and 1 base at J, with 3 bases between the two ends. The germline V gene encodes CDR1 SNHLY and CDR2 FYNNEI. The CDR3 DNA reads as TGTGCCAGCAGCCTCCAAGAGACCCAGTACTTC. Its protein is CASSLQETQYF.

This clone occurred once. The chain combines TRBV30 with TRBJ1-3, with D possibly being TRBD1 (5 bases). Trimming shortened V by 0 bases and J by 4 bases, and 7 bases separated the two germline ends. From germline, CDR1 is GTSNPN and CDR2 SVGIG (reference sequence). The CDR3 has 13 amino acids. CDR3 DNA: TGTGCCTGGAGTGTACGGGGGGGAAACACCATATATTTT. It yields the protein CAWSVRGGNTIYF. The full variable domain, in which reference TRBV30 and TRBJ1-3 provide the parts outside the CDR3, is SQTIHQWPATLVQPVGSPLSLECTVEGTSNPNLYWYRQAAGRGLQLLFYSVGIGQISSEVPQNLSASRPQDRQFILSSKKLLLSDSGFYLCAWSVRGGNTIYFGEGSWLTVV.

V usage is TRBV6-5 and J usage is TRBJ1-2; 10 nucleotides agree with TRBD1. This CDR3 has 12 amino acids. Germline values: CDR1 MNHEY, CDR2 SVGAGI. Trimming removed 10 bases from V and 8 bases from J; junction bases left unmatched: 7. This chain's CDR3 is CAIAGTGEGYTF. CDR3 DNA sequence: TGTGCCATCGCAGGGACAGGGGAAGGCTACACCTTC.

The chain is built from TRBV11-2 and TRBJ2-1; the D gene is possibly TRBD1 (6 bases). The V end lost 3 bases, the J end lost 8 bases, and 23 bases lay between the germline ends. From germline, CDR1 is SGHAT and CDR2 FQNNGV. The length of the CDR3 is 17 residues. The CDR3: CASSFEFDRTPLDEQFF. In DNA form, the CDR3 reads TGTGCCAGCAGCTTCGAGTTCGACAGGACCCCGCTCGATGAGCAGTTCTTC.

This chain uses TRBV10-3 with TRBJ2-1; 10 bases are shared with TRBD2. Germline CDR1 reads ENHRY; CDR2 reads SYGVKD. Trimming cost V 5 bases and J 6 bases; bases outside gene matches: 7. The CDR3 sequence is 15 residues long. The CDR3 coding sequence is TGTGCCATCAGTTCCAGCGGGAGGGGGGGCAATGAGCAGTTCTTC. Translating it yields CAISSSGRGGNEQFF.

This chain connects TRBV6-4 to TRBJ2-7, with 9 bases fitting TRBD2. Germline V lookup: CDR1 MRHNA, CDR2 SNTAGT. J was trimmed by 2 bases and V by 5 bases; bases with no gene match: 7. The CDR3 consists of 15 residues. The CDR3, as DNA: TGTGCCAGCAGTCAATTAGCGGGAGCGGCCTACGAGCAGTACTTC. Its protein is CASSQLAGAAYEQYF.

The V and J genes are TRBV25-1 and TRBJ2-1; TRBD2 matches 10 bases. Germline V CDR1 and CDR2: MGHDK, SYGVNS. The CDR3 is 17 residues long. With 4 bases clipped from V and 0 bases from J, the junction kept 6 bases outside the gene matches. DNA of the CDR3: TGTGCCAGCAGTGGCTGGAGCGGGAGGGTCTCCTACAATGAGCAGTTCTTC. Residues: CASSGWSGRVSYNEQFF.

This rearrangement joins TRBV6-6 to TRBJ1-3, with TRBD1 identical over 8 bases. The germline CDR1 and CDR2 sequences are MNHNY and SVGAGI (reference sequence). This CDR3 is 14 amino acids long. With 5 bases clipped from V and 8 bases from J, the junction kept 8 bases outside the gene matches. CDR3 sequence: CASSADRVGHTIYF. CDR3 coding DNA: TGTGCCAGCAGTGCGGACAGGGTCGGGCACACCATATATTTT.

The rearrangement uses TRBV5-1 and TRBJ2-5; 11 bases are a match to TRBD1. The CDR3 covers 14 residues. With 4 bases clipped from V and 3 bases from J, the junction kept 2 bases outside the gene matches. In germline, CDR1 is SGHRS, CDR2 YFSETQ. The DNA of the CDR3 is TGCGCCAGCAGCCCGGGACAGGGGGAAGAGACCCAGTACTTC. Translated: CASSPGQGEETQYF.

This clone was observed at least ten times. V and J are TRBV18 and TRBJ1-6, with 7 positions matching TRBD1. The junction had 10 bases not matched to a gene; V was cut back by 5 bases and J by 9 bases. Germline values: CDR1 KGHSH, CDR2 LQKENI. This CDR3 contains 15 residues. The CDR3 reads CASSSDRVPSSPLHF. In DNA, the CDR3 is TGTGCCAGCTCATCCGACAGGGTCCCGTCTTCACCCCTCCACTTT.

This clone has just one count. This chain connects TRBV5-1 to TRBJ2-3, with TRBD1 matching over 10 bases. The junction had 7 bases not matched to a gene; V was cut back by 0 bases and J by 6 bases. Per the germline V gene, CDR1 is SGHRS and CDR2 is YFSETQ. The CDR3 has 16 amino acids. For the CDR3, the DNA is TGCGCCAGCAGCTTGGATTCCGGGACAGGGGTCGATACGCAGTATTTT. Translating gives CASSLDSGTGVDTQYF.

The chain is built from TRBV6-6 and TRBJ2-3, with no clear D. In germline, CDR1 is MNHNY, CDR2 SVGAGI (reference sequence). Trimming removed 6 bases at V and 3 bases at J, with 19 bases between. The CDR3 runs 16 residues. The CDR3 DNA follows: TGTGCCAGCAGGAGTAGTCGGGCGTTAATGACAGATACGCAGTATTTT. As protein: CASRSSRALMTDTQYF.

The chain combines TRBV7-2 with TRBJ2-1; D is perhaps TRBD1 or TRBD2 (5 bases each). Germline CDR1 SGHTA, CDR2 FQGNSA. There are 17 residues in the CDR3. Trimming left V 2 bases short and J 4 bases short, with 18 bases between. CDR3 region: CASSLWWVGRSYNEQFF. In DNA form, the CDR3 reads TGTGCCAGCAGCTTATGGTGGGTGGGACGGTCATACAATGAGCAGTTCTTC.

V is TRBV11-3 and J is TRBJ2-1; the D is unclear. Trimming shortened V by 2 bases and J by 4 bases, and 9 bases separated the two germline ends. This CDR3 region has 14 residues. Germline CDR1 and CDR2: SGHNT and YENEEA. The CDR3 spells CASSLHSSYNEQFF. The CDR3 DNA is TGTGCCAGCAGCTTACATTCTTCTTACAATGAGCAGTTCTTC.

This sequence joins TRBV7-2 and TRBJ2-5, with a tentative D call TRBD2 (6 bases). Germline CDR1 reads SGHTA; CDR2 reads FQGNSA. The CDR3 totals 14 residues. V lost 1 base and J lost 5, with 11 bases in between. Written as DNA, the CDR3 is TGTGCCAGCAGCTTAGTCCCAGGGAGGGAGACCCAGTACTTC. Encoded protein: CASSLVPGRETQYF.

This rearrangement joins TRBV7-2 to TRBJ2-5, with D possibly TRBD2 on 5 matching bases. The CDR3 has 18 residues. Germline CDR1 reads SGHTA; CDR2 reads FQGNSA. Trimming cost V 3 bases and J 5 bases, with 25 bases left between them. The CDR3 region is CASSLQNLPGSIRETQYF. The DNA of the CDR3 is TGTGCCAGCAGCTTGCAAAATTTACCGGGATCCATCAGGGAGACCCAGTACTTC.

The chain carries TRBV4-1 and TRBJ1-4; 7 nucleotides match TRBD1. The germline gives CDR1 MGHRA, CDR2 YSYEKL. CDR3 length equals 15 residues. V dropped 1 base and J dropped 3; count of bases not matched to a gene: 2. DNA of the CDR3: TGCGCCAGCAGCCAAGGACAGGGTTCTAATGAAAAACTGTTTTTT. Protein sequence: CASSQGQGSNEKLFF.

The V gene is TRBV6-5, the J gene TRBJ1-1, with D hard to call. The CDR3 is made up of 12 amino acids. V was clipped by 2 bases and J by 11 bases, with 12 bases between them. The V gene's germline CDR1 is MNHEY and CDR2 SVGAGI. The CDR3 nucleotides are TGTGCCAGCAGTTACAGTTCAGGTTCGGCTTTCTTT. Translated, it gives CASSYSSGSAFF.

To note about this clone: Other DNA sequences of this sample code for an identical CDR3. The chain joins TRBV28 to TRBJ2-6; D possibly corresponds to TRBD2 (5 bases). V lost 2 bases and J 1 base, leaving 6 bases between the germline ends. Germline V lookup: CDR1 MDHEN, CDR2 SYDVKM. The length of the CDR3 is 15 residues. The CDR3 sequence: CASSLRGSGANVLTF. The CDR3 region has the DNA TGTGCCAGCAGTTTAAGAGGGTCTGGGGCCAACGTCCTGACTTTC.